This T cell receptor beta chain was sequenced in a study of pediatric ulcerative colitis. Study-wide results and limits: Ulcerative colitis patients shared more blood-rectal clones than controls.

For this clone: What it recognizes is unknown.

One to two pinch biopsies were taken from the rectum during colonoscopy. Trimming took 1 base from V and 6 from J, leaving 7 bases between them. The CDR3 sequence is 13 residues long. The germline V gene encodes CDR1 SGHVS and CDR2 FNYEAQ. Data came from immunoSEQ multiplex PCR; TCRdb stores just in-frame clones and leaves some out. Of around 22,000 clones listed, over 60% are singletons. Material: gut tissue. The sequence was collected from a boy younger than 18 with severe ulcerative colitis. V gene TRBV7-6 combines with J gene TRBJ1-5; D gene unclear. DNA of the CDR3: TGTGCCAGCAGCTTAGACGTGACTCAGCCCCAGCATTTT. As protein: CASSLDVTQPQHF.